This TCR beta chain was obtained from a study of CD8 T cells in ankylosing spondylitis. TCR beta libraries were made by quantitative 5'-RACE with molecular barcodes. One entry per CDR3 protein results from TCRdb running MiXCR on the 5' RACE reads. The sample carries hundreds of thousands of distinct CDR3 sequences, roughly a quarter recorded once. This clonotype was observed a handful of times. What it binds is not known. Study-level findings and limits: Seemingly characteristic of ankylosing spondylitis blood was a TCR beta motif consisting of 7 or 8 highly homologous variants.

Germline lookup yields CDR1 SGHTA and CDR2 FQGNSA. V lost 0 bases to trimming and J lost 2 bases, with 9 bases between them. This CDR3 has 15 residues. The V and J genes are TRBV7-2 and TRBJ2-3; D gene unclear. This receptor was obtained from a male donor with ankylosing spondylitis. Sequenced: blood, either unsorted or a sorted T cell fraction (not recorded which). The CDR3: CASSLANRLTDTQYF. In DNA, the CDR3 is TGTGCCAGCAGCTTAGCGAATAGGCTCACAGATACGCAGTATTTT.